This record concerns one TCR beta chain sequence. Germline CDR1 and CDR2: SNHLY and FYNNEI. The CDR3 runs to 15 residues. Deletions cut 7 bases from V and 6 bases from J, with 18 bases between. The entry originates in a study of blood T cell repertoires in COVID-19. Only in-frame clones appear in the TCRdb table, and some are missing; sequencing was by immunoSEQ multiplex PCR. Of 200,000 to 250,000 clones listed, 83% are singletons. The TCR comes from a woman aged 25 to 39 with COVID-19, enrolled during active disease. The chain employs TRBV2 and TRBJ2-2; a weak D match, TRBD2 (5 bases). The specimen was peripheral blood. As DNA, the CDR3 is TGTGCCAGCAACCGGGCCTCCCGGACTTCCGGGGAGCTGTTTTTT. Amino acids: CASNRASRTSGELFF.